This T cell receptor (beta chain) was observed in a study of blood T cell repertoires in COVID-19. The CDR3 is made up of 18 amino acids. Germline V CDR1 and CDR2: SGHTA, FQGNSA. V gave up 5 bases and J gave up 2 bases; unmatched junction bases: 14. Here immunoSEQ multiplex PCR was the method, and the copy in TCRdb shows in-frame clones only, minus some. Of 350,000 to 400,000 clones listed, about 88% are singletons. The sequence was obtained from a woman in her sixties with COVID-19, enrolled during active disease. Sequenced: peripheral blood. The genes are TRBV7-2 and TRBJ2-1, with 8 bases matching TRBD2. In nucleotides, the CDR3 is TGTGCCAGCAGCCCATCGGGCGAGCGGGGGCGCCCCTACAATGAGCAGTTCTTC. Translation gives CASSPSGERGRPYNEQFF.